The 17 T cell receptor beta chains below come from one sample, sequenced in a study of Graves' ophthalmopathy and Graves' hyperthyroidism. RNA served as the template for amplifying TCR beta CDR3 regions. HTBI primers were used in a first-round RT-PCR, which preceded a second-round multiplex PCR. Each CDR3 protein gets one entry after TCRdb re-called the multiplex PCR reads with MiXCR. The repertoire includes 230,000 or so distinct CDR3 sequences, around 50% of them detected once, and 40% to 55% sits in the top ten. Sequencing was carried out using peripheral blood. The receptors were gathered from an adult man with Graves' ophthalmopathy.

The chain is built from TRBV5-5 and TRBJ2-7; D unresolved. Germline CDR1 is SGHKS and CDR2 is YYEKEE (reference sequence). This CDR3 comprises 16 residues. Trimming left V 0 bases short and J 6 bases short, with 19 bases between. The CDR3: CASSLVESPHFGEQYF. In nucleotides, the CDR3 is TGTGCCAGCAGCTTGGTTGAGTCCCCGCATTTTGGCGAGCAGTACTTC. Variable domain in full (rest from reference TRBV5-5 and TRBJ2-7): DAGVTQSPTHLIKTRGQQVTLRCSPISGHKSVSWYQQVLGQGPQFIFQYYEKEERGRGNFPDRFSARQFPNYSSELNVNALLLGDSALYLCASSLVESPHFGEQYFGPGTRLTVT.

This clonotype came up a few times. CDR3 sequence (DNA): TGTGCCAGCAGCCGACACGGGGGGTATAGCAATCAGCCCCAGCATTTT. It yields the protein CASSRHGGYSNQPQHF. This chain uses TRBV2 with TRBJ1-5; tentatively, D is TRBD1 (5 bases). Trimming cost V 6 bases and J 0 bases, with 15 bases left between them. Per germline, CDR1 SNHLY and CDR2 FYNNEI. The CDR3 is 16 amino acids.

The CDR3 reads CSAPFTSGYGYTF. The CDR3 coding sequence is TGCAGTGCTCCGTTCACCTCTGGATATGGCTACACCTTC. The gene calls are TRBV20-1 and TRBJ1-2, with unresolved D. Germline V gene sequence: CDR1 DFQATT, CDR2 SNEGSKA (reference sequence). The V end was cut by 5 bases, the J end by 5 bases, with 15 bases between. This CDR3 has 13 amino acids.

The rearrangement joins TRBV29-1 to TRBJ2-7; D is perhaps TRBD1 (6 bases). Trimming took off 4 bases at V and 5 bases at J, with 12 bases between the two ends. Germline CDR1 SQVTM, CDR2 ANQGSEA. CDR3 length: 12 residues. CDR3 amino acids: CSVAGDIDEQYF. The CDR3 DNA is TGCAGCGTTGCAGGGGACATCGACGAGCAGTACTTC.

This clonotype was counted many times. This sequence joins TRBV7-2 and TRBJ1-5; perhaps TRBD1 as D (6 bases). The CDR3 covers 13 residues. V gave up 5 bases and J gave up 9 bases, with 14 bases separating them. Germline loops: CDR1 SGHTA, CDR2 FQGNSA. This CDR3 is CASSAQQGPPQHF. The CDR3 region has the DNA TGTGCCAGCAGCGCGCAACAGGGCCCGCCCCAGCATTTT. Variable domain in full (rest from reference TRBV7-2 and TRBJ1-5): GAGVSQSPSNKVTEKGKDVELRCDPISGHTALYWYRQSLGQGLEFLIYFQGNSAPDKSGLPSDRFSAERTGGSVSTLTIQRTQQEDSAVYLCASSAQQGPPQHFGDGTRLSIL.

V is TRBV7-9 and J is TRBJ2-6, with 7 bases lining up with TRBD1. Germline loops: CDR1 SEHNR, CDR2 FQNEAQ (reference sequence). J lost 2 bases, V lost 1 base, and 5 bases had no gene match. CDR3 length: 17 amino acids. In DNA form, the CDR3 reads TGTGCCAGCAGCTTAGGACAGGGCCGCGCTGGGGCCAACGTCCTGACTTTC. Translating gives CASSLGQGRAGANVLTF. Together with reference TRBV7-9 and TRBJ2-6, the CDR3 gives the full variable domain: DTGVSQNPRHKITKRGQNVTFRCDPISEHNRLYWYRQTLGQGPEFLTYFQNEAQLEKSRLLSDRFSAERPKGSFSTLEIQRTEQGDSAMYLCASSLGQGRAGANVLTFGAGSRLTVL.

This clonotype has a count of ten or more. This sequence joins TRBV7-6 and TRBJ1-2; 7 bases fit TRBD1. The CDR3 runs to 14 residues. Losses at the gene ends were 5 bases for V and 2 bases for J; bases not matched to a gene: 5. Germline CDR1 and CDR2: SGHVS and FNYEAQ. The CDR3 bases are TGTGCCAGCAGCCCCCAGGGGGAGAACTATGGCTACACCTTC. This sequence encodes CASSPQGENYGYTF.

This clonotype was detected a few times. The chain has TRBV18 and TRBJ1-2; D gene ambiguous. The ends were cut back, 5 bases at V and 8 bases at J, with 15 bases in the middle. Germline CDR1 KGHSH, CDR2 LQKENI. CDR3 size: 13 residues. The CDR3 DNA reads TGTGCCAGCTCAACCACCGGGTCCGGAGGCTACACCTTC. It translates to CASSTTGSGGYTF.

V and J are TRBV5-1 and TRBJ2-2; tentatively, D is TRBD1 (5 bases). The CDR3 length is 14 residues. V shed 4 bases and J shed 5 bases, with 12 bases lying between them. The V gene's germline CDR1 is SGHRS and CDR2 YFSETQ. CDR3 DNA: TGCGCCAGCAGCCCACGGACAATTACCGGGGAGCTGTTTTTT. It is translated as CASSPRTITGELFF.

This clonotype was seen just once. The final CDR3 position lacks the conserved phenylalanine or tryptophan, pointing to a likely read error. The chain combines TRBV5-4 with TRBJ1-5; the D is unclear. The germline V and J ends were trimmed by 2 bases and 2 bases, with 14 bases remaining between them. Germline CDR1 is SGHNT and CDR2 is YYREEE (reference sequence). The CDR3 has 16 residues. In DNA, the CDR3 is TGTGCCAGCAGCTTTGCCAAGGGCATCGGCAATCAGCCCCAGCATCTT. This codes for CASSFAKGIGNQPQHL.

This clonotype was observed a handful of times. This CDR3 is missing its conserved last phenylalanine or tryptophan, likely due to a read error. It is unclear where the CDR3 begins or ends on the DNA, so no DNA is shown, and the CDR3 is as TCRdb lists it. This CDR3 is CANKGDRKRALGPTSCPL. V and J are TRBV2 and TRBJ2-6; TRBD1, the table's D call, was not compared with the DNA. Germline V CDR1 and CDR2: SNHLY, FYNNEI. Including both end residues, the CDR3 is 18 amino acids long.

Ten or more counts support this clonotype. This chain joins TRBV29-1 and TRBJ1-2; 8 nucleotides agree with TRBD1. Per germline, CDR1 SQVTM and CDR2 ANQGSEA. V shed 7 bases and J 8 bases; nucleotides not matched to a gene: 6. There are 11 residues in the CDR3. CDR3 protein: CSELGQAGYTF. For the CDR3, the DNA is TGCAGCGAACTGGGACAGGCGGGCTACACCTTC.

This clonotype was counted many times. The chain is built from TRBV29-1 and TRBJ2-7, with 7 nucleotides matching TRBD1. V lost 6 bases and J lost 5; bases outside the gene matches: 7. The germline V gene encodes CDR1 SQVTM and CDR2 ANQGSEA. This CDR3 comprises 12 residues. The CDR3 nucleotides are TGCAGCGTCGCAGACAGGGTGGACGAGCAGTACTTC. Residues: CSVADRVDEQYF.

This sequence joins TRBV7-2 and TRBJ2-7; 10 positions agree with TRBD2. Germline trimming cut 8 bases from V and 2 bases from J; bases unmatched to any gene: 18. Germline CDR1 is SGHTA and CDR2 is FQGNSA. The CDR3 sequence is 18 residues long. CDR3 sequence: CASSPVASGGAFAYEQYF. In nucleotides, the CDR3 is TGTGCCAGCTCACCAGTAGCTAGCGGGGGCGCCTTCGCCTACGAGCAGTACTTC.

This chain uses TRBV20-1 with TRBJ2-7; a possible D gene is TRBD1 (6 bases). V lost 0 bases, J lost 0 bases, and 15 bases lay in between. This CDR3 spans 16 amino acids. Germline V gene lookup returns CDR1 DFQATT and CDR2 SNEGSKA (reference sequence). This chain's CDR3 is CSARDWQGLHSYEQYF. The CDR3 DNA reads TGCAGTGCTAGAGATTGGCAGGGGCTCCACTCCTACGAGCAGTACTTC.

The chain couples TRBV25-1 to TRBJ1-5; TRBD1 is a possible D gene (6 bases). The CDR3 loop spans 14 amino acids. CDR1 is MGHDK and CDR2 is SYGVNS in the germline V gene. Trimming cost V 5 bases and J 7 bases, with 15 bases left between them. CDR3 in DNA: TGTGCCAGCAGTTATGGGTTCCAGGGGCAGCCCCAGCATTTT. It is translated as CASSYGFQGQPQHF.

This sequence joins TRBV5-1 and TRBJ2-6, with D perhaps matching TRBD2 (5 bases). V was shortened by 0 bases and J by 2 bases, with 9 bases between the two germline ends. CDR1 and CDR2 (germline): SGHRS, YFSETQ. This CDR3 comprises 16 residues. This CDR3 is CASSLAGVAGANVLTF. The CDR3 DNA is TGCGCCAGCAGCTTGGCCGGGGTTGCTGGGGCCAACGTCCTGACTTTC.